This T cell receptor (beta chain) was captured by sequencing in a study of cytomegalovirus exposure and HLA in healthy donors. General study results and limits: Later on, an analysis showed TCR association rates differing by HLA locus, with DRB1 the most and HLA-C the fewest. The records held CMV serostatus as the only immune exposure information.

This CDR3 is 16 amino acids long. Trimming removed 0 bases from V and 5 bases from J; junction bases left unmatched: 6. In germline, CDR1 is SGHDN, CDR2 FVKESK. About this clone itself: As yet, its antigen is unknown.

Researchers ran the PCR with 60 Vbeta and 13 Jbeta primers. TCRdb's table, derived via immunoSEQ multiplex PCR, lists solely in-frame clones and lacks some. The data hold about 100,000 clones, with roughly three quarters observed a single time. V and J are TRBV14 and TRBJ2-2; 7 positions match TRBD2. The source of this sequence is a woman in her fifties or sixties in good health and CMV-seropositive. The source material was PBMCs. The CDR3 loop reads CASSQESAGETGELFF. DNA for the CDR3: TGTGCCAGCAGCCAAGAATCGGCGGGAGAGACCGGGGAGCTGTTTTTT.